This TCR beta chain was sequenced for a study of metastatic and nonmetastatic thyroid tumors. TCRdb re-called the PCR reads with MiXCR. The sample yields about 40,000 clones, roughly 14% seen once. This clone was recorded many times. Nobody among the patients had been given any treatment before thyroid surgery. CDR3 length equals 19 residues. The V end was cut by 3 bases, the J end by 0 bases, with 24 bases between. The chain links TRBV12-3 or TRBV12-4 to TRBJ2-7; maybe TRBD2 (6 bases). Source material: blood. The receptor was isolated from a female donor with papillary thyroid cancer or a benign thyroid nodule (not recorded which). Some clones in this sample may be carry-over from other donors' samples. The CDR3 coding sequence is TGTGCCAGCAGTTTTTACTCCCTCGGCGGGAACCCACTCTCCTACGAGCAGTACTTC. Translation gives CASSFYSLGGNPLSYEQYF.